Below, 3 T cell receptor beta chains from the same sample are listed, as sequenced in a study of cytomegalovirus exposure and HLA in healthy donors. PCR primers comprised 60 Vbeta and 13 Jbeta primers. Data came from immunoSEQ multiplex PCR; TCRdb stores just in-frame clones and leaves some out. The sample has roughly 170,000 clones; about 79% are singletons. The specimen was PBMCs. These receptors were taken from a girl aged 2-10 years in good health and CMV-seropositive.

The chain's CDR3 is CASSFPSGGRSSYEQYF. The CDR3 DNA reads TGTGCCAGCAGCTTTCCTAGCGGGGGGCGGAGCTCCTACGAGCAGTACTTC. J is TRBJ2-7 and V is TRBV11-2; 11 bases are a match to TRBD2. The CDR3 has 17 residues. V lost 3 bases and J lost 0; bases outside the gene matches: 7. Germline CDR1 and CDR2: SGHAT and FQNNGV. The variable domain in full, with the rest retrieved from reference TRBV11-2 and TRBJ2-7, is EAGVAQSPRYKIIEKRQSVAFWCNPISGHATLYWYQQILGQGPKLLIQFQNNGVVDDSQLPKDRFSAERLKGVDSTLKIQPAKLEDSAVYLCASSFPSGGRSSYEQYFGPGTRLTVT.

The chain uses TRBV5-1 and TRBJ2-2, with D possibly matching TRBD1 (6 bases). The CDR3 runs to 14 residues. The V and J ends lost 6 bases and 0 bases respectively, with 9 bases between them. Germline lookup yields CDR1 SGHRS and CDR2 YFSETQ. CDR3 region: CASTEGANTGELFF. CDR3 sequence (DNA): TGCGCCAGCACCGAGGGGGCGAACACCGGGGAGCTGTTTTTT.

J is TRBJ2-5 and V is TRBV5-1, with 8 nucleotides matching TRBD2. The CDR3 is 14 residues long. Germline values: CDR1 SGHRS, CDR2 YFSETQ. The V segment lost 4 bases and the J segment 4 bases; nucleotides outside the gene matches: 6. The CDR3 DNA follows: TGCGCCAGCAGCCGCGGGCTAGCGGGAGAGACCCAGTACTTC. As protein: CASSRGLAGETQYF.